This T cell receptor beta chain was sequenced in a study of blood T cell repertoires in COVID-19. Study in general: The analysed material was cDNA or gDNA that came from T cells, B-cell-depleted T cells, or PBMCs.

Here immunoSEQ multiplex PCR was the method, and the copy in TCRdb shows in-frame clones only, minus some. The profile shows 250,000 to 300,000 clones, approximately 91% of them singletons. J lost 4 bases, V lost 5 bases, and 13 bases had no gene match. Germline CDR1 reads SGHNT; CDR2 reads YYREEE (reference sequence). The CDR3 consists of 16 residues. Allocation to cohorts depended on clinical history reported by the participants. Cohort 3 donors counted as recovered after two negative PCRs, clearance, or resolved symptoms. The sample was PBMCs or T cells enriched from blood (not recorded which). This chain uses TRBV5-4 with TRBJ1-1, with TRBD1 identical over 8 bases. This TCR was recovered from a woman in her thirties or forties who had recovered from COVID-19. In DNA, the CDR3 is TGTGCCAGCAGTCCAGGGGCAAACAGGGGGAGCACTGAAGCTTTCTTT. As protein: CASSPGANRGSTEAFF.